This TCR beta chain was found in a study of T cells in Graves' hyperthyroidism and ophthalmopathy. Researchers took RNA transcripts and amplified the TCR beta CDR3 regions from them. HTBI primers were employed in a first-round RT-PCR of the TCR CDR3. Via MiXCR, TCRdb re-called the multiplex PCR reads, giving one row per CDR3 protein. This table has about half a million distinct CDR3 sequences, around 21% appearing once. This clonotype was seen many times. The CDR3 runs 13 residues. V lost 3 bases, J lost 0 bases, and 5 bases lay in between. Germline CDR1 reads LNHNV; CDR2 reads YYDKDF (reference sequence).

The chain links TRBV15 to TRBJ1-1; no clear D gene. The TCR was taken from a man between 18 and 35 years old with Graves' hyperthyroidism. The source material was blood. The CDR3 sequence is CATSSRLNTEAFF. In DNA form, the CDR3 reads TGTGCCACCAGCAGTAGGCTGAACACTGAAGCTTTCTTT. Supplemented by reference TRBV15 and TRBJ1-1, the full variable domain reads DAMVIQNPRYQVTQFGKPVTLSCSQTLNHNVMYWYQQKSSQAPKLLFHYYDKDFNNEADTPDNFQSRRPNTSFCFLDIRSPGLGDTAMYLCATSSRLNTEAFFGQGTRLTVV.